This TCR beta chain comes out of a study of control samples from healthy donors and cancer patients. This clone is a singleton in its sample. Looked up from germline, CDR1 is SEHNR and CDR2 is FQNEAQ (reference sequence). The V end was cut by 5 bases, the J end by 10 bases, with 11 bases between. This CDR3 has 12 residues. Assay used: immunoSEQ multiplex PCR; TCRdb lists only in-frame clones, some missing. The profile shows 120,000 or so clones, roughly nine tenths of them singletons. The sequence derives from a woman between 18 and 29 years old in good health. The sample comprised blood. This chain links TRBV7-9 with TRBJ2-2; D unresolved. The CDR3 nucleotides are TGTGCCAGCAGCGCCAAGGTCGAGGAGCTGTTTTTT. Protein product: CASSAKVEELFF. The variable domain in full, completed from reference TRBV7-9 and TRBJ2-2, reads DTGVSQNPRHKITKRGQNVTFRCDPISEHNRLYWYRQTLGQGPEFLTYFQNEAQLEKSRLLSDRFSAERPKGSFSTLEIQRTEQGDSAMYLCASSAKVEELFFGEGSRLTVL.